The present T cell receptor beta chain was sequenced within a study of OX40 agonist ivuxolimab in advanced cancers. Study context: The dose of intravenous ivuxolimab that patients received every 2 weeks ranged from 0.01 to 10 mg/kg. Whole-study findings and limits: Still undetermined is the antigen specificity of the expanded peripheral T cells. Clonal expansion from baseline to week 6 occurred in both CD4+ and CD8+ T cells.

Per germline, CDR1 SNHLY and CDR2 FYNNEI. This CDR3 comprises 13 residues. The V and J ends lost 8 bases and 7 bases respectively, with 14 bases between them. Points on this clone: As yet, its antigen is unknown.

Assay: immunoSEQ multiplex PCR; the TCRdb copy retains only in-frame clones and omits some. Here the sample spans about 79,000 clones, 81% being singletons. Sample: CD4+ or CD8+ T cells sorted from blood, taken in a trial of the OX40 agonist ivuxolimab. The rearrangement links TRBV2 to TRBJ1-4; D is perhaps TRBD1 (5 bases). The origin of this receptor is an adult with an advanced solid tumor such as melanoma, head and neck, liver or kidney cancer. The CDR3 reads CASEGALGEKLFF. CDR3 in DNA: TGTGCCAGCGAAGGGGCCCTCGGTGAAAAACTGTTTTTT.